The present T cell receptor beta chain was sequenced within a study of T cells in Graves' hyperthyroidism and ophthalmopathy. Clinical symptoms, serum thyroxine and TRAb, thyroid ultrasound and orbital computed tomography together formed the diagnostic basis. At first hyperthyroidism diagnosis, before any ophthalmopathy symptoms, the blood sample was collected. PBMCs were sourced from roughly 9.1 ml fresh peripheral blood. Study outcomes and limitations: Most expanded thyroid clonotypes above 0.001 also appeared in blood.

About this clonotype: No antigen is known for it.

From RNA transcripts, TCR beta CDR3 regions were amplified. The primer set for the first-round RT-PCR of the TCR CDR3 was HTBI. TCRdb itself ran the multiplex PCR reads through MiXCR, one entry per CDR3 protein. The sample carries 270,000 or so distinct CDR3 sequences, 25% to 30% recorded once. This TCR derives from a man aged 35-49 years with Graves' hyperthyroidism that later progressed to Graves' ophthalmopathy. The sample was blood.

The chain's CDR3 is CASSRNRDGSYEQYF. CDR3 nucleotides: TGTGCCAGCAGCCGGAACCGGGACGGCTCCTACGAGCAGTACTTC. This chain uses TRBV28 with TRBJ2-7; either TRBD1 or TRBD2 may supply D (5 bases each). Germline values: CDR1 MDHEN, CDR2 SYDVKM. The CDR3 spans 15 residues. Trimming left V 6 bases short and J 0 bases short, with 15 bases between.